Listed here are 20 T cell receptor beta chains from one sample, sequenced in a study of CD8+CD57+ T cells in acquired aplastic anemia listed by TCRdb under 2018. The patients picked for sequencing were ones in whom flow cytometry had shown an expansion of CD8+CD57+ cells. The instrument given in TCRdb is Illumina HiSeq 2000. Genomic DNA was used as template for profiling of TCR beta VDJ combinations and CDR3 sequences. The public reads were run again by TCRdb, first through fastp at Q25 and then through MiXCR, and only productive beta chains were kept. Identical CDR3 proteins give one entry, which carries the most common genes and DNA. The sample profile shows fewer than 250,000 distinct CDR3 sequences; about 44% of them were found once. Clones ranked in the top ten supply about 7.8% of the sample. Sequencing was carried out using sorted CD4+, CD8+, or CD8+CD57+ T cells (not recorded which) from PBMCs. Every receptor here comes from a human donor with aplastic anemia.

V usage is TRBV7-2 and J usage is TRBJ1-2, with TRBD1 matching 8 bases. The V gene's germline CDR1 is SGHTA and CDR2 FQGNSA. V shed 4 bases, J shed 7 bases, and the junction held 11 bases outside the gene matches. The CDR3 runs 15 residues. CDR3 amino acids: CASSSNRGSGAGYTF. The CDR3 bases are TGTGCCAGCAGCTCGAACAGGGGGTCCGGAGCTGGCTACACCTTC.

There are a few counts of this clonotype. CDR3 coding DNA: TGTGCCTTGGGGGATCCCGAAAAACTGTTTTTT. It yields the protein CALGDPEKLFF. The genes are TRBV6-1 and TRBJ1-4, with a possible D match to TRBD1 (5 bases). The V end was cut by 11 bases, the J end by 8 bases, with 12 bases between. CDR3 length: 11 amino acids. Looked up from germline, CDR1 is MNHNS and CDR2 is SASEGT.

Details on this clonotype: Since a much larger clone is just one base distant, this may be a read error. The CDR3 bases are TGTGCCAGCAGCGAGGGGGGACTAGCGGGAGATACGCGGTATTTT. The encoded protein is CASSEGGLAGDTRYF. This rearrangement joins TRBV9 to TRBJ2-3, with 14 positions matching TRBD2. There are 15 residues in the CDR3. Germline CDR1 SGDLS, CDR2 YYNGEE.

About this clonotype itself: One end of the junction fails to match germline, which may point to a read error. V gene TRBV2 combines with J gene TRBJ1-6; 8 nucleotides line up with TRBD1. Germline V CDR1 and CDR2: SNHLY, FYNNEI. CDR3 length: 12 amino acids. CDR3 DNA: TGTGCCAGCAGGACAGGGGATTCACCCCCCCACTTT. Translation: CASRTGDSPPHF.

This clonotype was observed at least ten times. The chain employs TRBV20-1 and TRBJ2-1; D is ambiguous. Germline V gene data show CDR1 as DFQATT and CDR2 as SNEGSKA (reference sequence). The CDR3 runs 15 residues. Trimming stripped 0 bases from V and 9 bases from J, with 18 bases between. The CDR3: CSARDNGLPLGEQFF. CDR3 nucleotides: TGCAGTGCTAGAGATAATGGCCTGCCGCTGGGTGAGCAGTTCTTC.

This sequence joins TRBV7-3 and TRBJ1-2, with D unresolved. V lost 3 bases, J lost 4 bases, and 15 bases lay in between. From germline, CDR1 is SGHTA and CDR2 FQGTGA. This CDR3 spans 15 amino acids. DNA of the CDR3: TGTGCCAGCAGCTTGCCCGGGGTGCAGGTCTATGGCTACACCTTC. This encodes CASSLPGVQVYGYTF.

This clonotype has a handful of counts. The CDR3 here is CATSRPRGQGSYEQYF. For the CDR3, the DNA is TGTGCCACCAGCAGACCCCGAGGACAGGGGAGCTACGAGCAGTACTTC. The chain couples TRBV15 to TRBJ2-7; 9 positions agree with TRBD1. Germline V CDR1 and CDR2: LNHNV, YYDKDF (reference sequence). V gave up 2 bases and J gave up 3 bases; unmatched junction bases: 8. CDR3 length: 16 amino acids.

This clonotype was recorded once. The J gene is TRBJ2-5, the V gene TRBV19; perhaps TRBD1 as D (5 bases). Trimming took 5 bases from V and 5 from J, leaving 15 bases between them. CDR3 length equals 14 residues. CDR1 is LNHDA, CDR2 SQIVND, per germline (reference sequence). In DNA, the CDR3 is TGTGCCAGTAGTCATTCTGCAGGGATTGAGACCCAGTACTTC. The encoded protein is CASSHSAGIETQYF.

Regarding this clonotype: Since a much larger clone is just one base distant, this may be a read error. This chain joins TRBV10-3 and TRBJ1-2; D call uncertain. CDR3 length: 15 residues. From germline, CDR1 is ENHRY and CDR2 SYGVKD. The CDR3 protein is CASSDSGGSLGGYTF. CDR3 coding DNA: TGTGCCAGCAGTGACTCCGGAGGCAGCTTGGGAGGCTACACCTTC.

The V call is TRBV2, the J call TRBJ1-1, with D unclear. The CDR3 runs 12 residues. Germline V CDR1 and CDR2: SNHLY, FYNNEI. Trimming took 7 bases from V and 1 from J, leaving 7 bases between them. As DNA, the CDR3 is TGTGCCAGCAACCAAAGGAACACTGAAGCTTTCTTT. As protein: CASNQRNTEAFF.

The chain has TRBV5-1 and TRBJ2-5, with no clear D. The CDR3 has 13 residues. Germline assignment: CDR1 SGHRS and CDR2 YFSETQ. The V end was cut by 2 bases, the J end by 5 bases, with 10 bases between. Written as DNA, the CDR3 is TGCGCCAGCAGCTTCGGGTCCGGGGAGACCCAGTACTTC. Protein sequence: CASSFGSGETQYF.

The rearrangement uses TRBV7-7 and TRBJ2-5; 7 nucleotides match TRBD1. CDR1 is SSHAT, CDR2 FNYEAQ, per germline (reference sequence). V was clipped by 3 bases and J by 4 bases; unmatched bases: 5. The CDR3 has 14 residues. The DNA for the CDR3 is TGTGCCAGCAGCTTGACAGGGTCGGGAGAGACCCAGTACTTC. This codes for CASSLTGSGETQYF.

The V call is TRBV7-2, the J call TRBJ1-1; D gene uncertain. Germline-derived CDR1 and CDR2 are SGHTA and FQGNSA. The ends were cut back, 3 bases at V and 0 bases at J, with 5 bases in the middle. The CDR3 contains 13 residues. The CDR3 spells CASSFTLNTEAFF. Here the CDR3 DNA reads TGTGCCAGCAGCTTTACACTGAACACTGAAGCTTTCTTT.

This clonotype was seen at least ten times. The V gene is TRBV14, the J gene TRBJ1-4; no clear D gene. V lost 4 bases to trimming and J lost 8 bases, with 14 bases between them. CDR3 length: 14 amino acids. Germline CDR1 SGHDN, CDR2 FVKESK. CDR3 region: CASSPGPIPEKLFF. The CDR3 DNA reads as TGTGCCAGCAGCCCAGGACCCATCCCGGAAAAACTGTTTTTT.

The rearrangement joins TRBV20-1 to TRBJ2-5; 8 nucleotides line up with TRBD1. Trimming took 6 bases from V and 5 from J; bases not matched to a gene: 8. Germline CDR1 is DFQATT and CDR2 is SNEGSKA (reference sequence). The CDR3 is made up of 13 amino acids. The CDR3 sequence: CSASRTGFETQYF. CDR3 DNA: TGCAGTGCCAGCCGGACAGGGTTCGAGACCCAGTACTTC.

J is TRBJ2-7 and V is TRBV4-1, with D maybe TRBD1 (5 bases). Germline CDR1 is MGHRA and CDR2 is YSYEKL. V gave up 0 bases and J gave up 5 bases, with 11 bases separating them. The CDR3 is 14 residues long. CDR3 sequence (DNA): TGCGCCAGCAGCCAAGAGGCAGCCAGGGACGAGCAGTACTTC. Translation: CASSQEAARDEQYF.

This sequence joins TRBV5-1 and TRBJ2-7, with unresolved D. With 7 bases removed from V and 2 bases from J, the gap between germline ends came to 10 bases. From germline, CDR1 is SGHRS and CDR2 YFSETQ. The CDR3 extends over 12 amino acids. The CDR3 bases are TGCGCCAGCGGCGACAAAGCCTACGAGCAGTACTTC. It translates to CASGDKAYEQYF.

This sequence joins TRBV10-2 and TRBJ2-5, with TRBD2 as a possible D gene (5 bases). The CDR3 consists of 12 residues. Trimming cost V 8 bases and J 3 bases, with 10 bases left between them. CDR1 is WSHSY and CDR2 is SAAADI in the germline V gene. The CDR3 sequence is CASAHGKETQYF. The CDR3 DNA reads as TGCGCCAGCGCACACGGGAAAGAGACCCAGTACTTC.

The sample holds many counts of this clonotype. V is TRBV15 and J is TRBJ2-6; tentatively, D is TRBD1 (6 bases). This CDR3 contains 21 residues. CDR1 is LNHNV, CDR2 YYDKDF, per germline (reference sequence). V was shortened by 4 bases and J by 0 bases, with 25 bases between the two germline ends. This chain's CDR3 is CATSTPSGTQGFVSGANVLTF. DNA of the CDR3: TGTGCCACCAGCACCCCTTCCGGGACCCAGGGGTTCGTCTCTGGGGCCAACGTCCTGACTTTC.

The gene calls are TRBV7-6 and TRBJ2-7; D remains ambiguous. From germline, CDR1 is SGHVS and CDR2 FNYEAQ. CDR3 length equals 13 residues. V gave up 3 bases and J gave up 3 bases, with 9 bases separating them. The chain's CDR3 is CASSLVPYYEQYF. The DNA for the CDR3 is TGTGCCAGCAGCTTGGTCCCCTACTACGAGCAGTACTTC.